This T cell receptor beta chain was obtained from a study of T cells in Graves' hyperthyroidism and ophthalmopathy. The sample holds many counts of this clonotype. Authors of the study amplified TCR beta CDR3 regions from RNA transcripts. The HTBI set primed first-round TCR CDR3 RT-PCR. TCRdb itself ran the multiplex PCR reads through MiXCR, one entry per CDR3 protein. The data hold fewer than 650,000 distinct CDR3 sequences, with more than 11% observed a single time. This CDR3 comprises 12 residues. With 5 bases removed from V and 6 bases from J, the gap between germline ends came to 10 bases. Germline V lookup: CDR1 SGHTA, CDR2 FQGTGA.

Sequenced material: blood. The sequence came from a woman under 40 with Graves' hyperthyroidism that later progressed to Graves' ophthalmopathy. The chain uses TRBV7-3 and TRBJ1-1; maybe TRBD1 (6 bases). The DNA for the CDR3 is TGTGCCAGCAGCCAAGGGGGGGCTGAAGCTTTCTTT. This translates into CASSQGGAEAFF. The entire variable domain, with the rest obtained from reference TRBV7-3 and TRBJ1-1, is as follows: GAGVSQTPSNKVTEKGKYVELRCDPISGHTALYWYRQSLGQGPEFLIYFQGTGAADDSGLPNDRFFAVRPEGSVSTLKIQRTERGDSAVYLCASSQGGAEAFFGQGTRLTVV.